The clone carrying this T cell receptor (beta chain) was seen more than once but under ten times. This record belongs to a study of blood T cell repertoires in COVID-19. Turning to the study itself: Samples representing acute and convalescent COVID-19 were sourced from the United States, Italy and Spain. PBMCs, B-cell-depleted T cells, or T cells provided the cDNA or gDNA that made up the material.

V lost 4 bases and J lost 6, with 12 bases in between. The CDR3 runs 13 residues. Per the germline V gene, CDR1 is SNHLY and CDR2 is FYNNEI. Source study methods: Nucleated cell number was recorded as an estimate derived from reference gene primer amplification. Assay: immunoSEQ multiplex PCR; the TCRdb copy retains only in-frame clones and omits some. V, J and clone size are those of that table, while D and trimming were read from the DNA. The repertoire holds 140,000 to 150,000 clones, with about four fifths as singletons. The TCR comes from a man in his sixties or seventies who had recovered from COVID-19. The sequenced sample was peripheral blood. The V and J genes are TRBV2 and TRBJ1-2; D perhaps matches TRBD1 (5 bases). The CDR3 sequence is CASSGQLWNGYTF. CDR3 DNA: TGTGCCAGCAGTGGACAGCTCTGGAATGGCTACACCTTC.